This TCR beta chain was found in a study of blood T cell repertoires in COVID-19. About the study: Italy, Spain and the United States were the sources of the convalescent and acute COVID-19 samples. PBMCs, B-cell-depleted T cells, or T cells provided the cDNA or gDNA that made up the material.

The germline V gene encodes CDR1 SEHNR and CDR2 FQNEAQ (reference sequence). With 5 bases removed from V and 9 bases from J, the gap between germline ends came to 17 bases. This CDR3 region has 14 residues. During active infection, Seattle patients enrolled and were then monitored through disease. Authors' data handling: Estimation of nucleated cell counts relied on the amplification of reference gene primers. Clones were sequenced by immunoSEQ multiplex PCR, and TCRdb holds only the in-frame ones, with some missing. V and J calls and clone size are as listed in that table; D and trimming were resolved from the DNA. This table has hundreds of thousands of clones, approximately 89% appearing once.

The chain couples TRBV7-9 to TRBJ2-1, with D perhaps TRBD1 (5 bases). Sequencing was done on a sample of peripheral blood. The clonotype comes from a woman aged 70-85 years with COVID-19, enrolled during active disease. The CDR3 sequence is CASSRNSGYGEQFF. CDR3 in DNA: TGTGCCAGCAGCCGTAACTCAGGGTACGGTGAGCAGTTCTTC.